The 3 T cell receptor beta chains reported below all come from one sample, sequenced in a study of beta chain features in type 1 diabetes. Reverse transcription of all isolated RNA meant that expressed TCRB transcripts were sequenced. Clones were read by immunoSEQ multiplex PCR, and TCRdb kept only the in-frame ones, dropping some. This sample has more than 350,000 clones, with more than 9.5% found just once. The specimen was naive CD4+ T cells from blood. The receptors shown here come from a woman under 30 in good health.

This chain links TRBV4-1 with TRBJ2-1, with 7 bases lining up with TRBD1. Unmatched junction bases numbered 6, after V lost 5 bases and J lost 2 bases. Germline CDR1 is MGHRA and CDR2 is YSYEKL. The CDR3 runs 15 residues. CDR3 residues: CASSTRDSPYNEQFF. As DNA, the CDR3 is TGCGCCAGCAGCACCCGGGACAGCCCCTACAATGAGCAGTTCTTC.

Only a few counts were recorded for this clone. The chain employs TRBV19 and TRBJ1-2; D uncertain. The germline V gene encodes CDR1 LNHDA and CDR2 SQIVND (reference sequence). This CDR3 region has 14 residues. Trimming took off 2 bases at V and 4 bases at J, with 11 bases between the two ends. As DNA, the CDR3 is TGTGCCAGTAGTATACCCAGTGTAGGCTATGGCTACACCTTC. The encoded protein is CASSIPSVGYGYTF.

The chain carries TRBV5-1 and TRBJ2-1; 12 bases align to TRBD2. Losses at the gene ends were 5 bases for V and 6 bases for J; bases not matched to a gene: 6. The length of the CDR3 is 15 residues. The germline CDR1 and CDR2 sequences are SGHRS and YFSETQ. The CDR3 sequence: CASSKTTSGSNEQFF. The CDR3 coding sequence is TGCGCCAGCAGTAAGACGACTAGCGGGAGCAATGAGCAGTTCTTC.